This TCR beta chain is from a study of T cells in Graves' hyperthyroidism and ophthalmopathy. Study in general: Once the initial diagnosis was made, peripheral blood was obtained before any treatment. Study-level results: It was a median roughly 6.5 months before onset that the model predicted ophthalmopathy. Blood also carried most thyroid clonotypes expanded above 0.001.

Germline V gives CDR1 SNHLY, CDR2 FYNNEI. V gave up 6 bases and J gave up 7 bases; unmatched junction bases: 12. The CDR3 runs to 15 residues. Many counts were recorded for this clonotype. The target antigen is unknown. Patients aged 18 to 65 had newly diagnosed hyperthyroidism lasting under 2 months. Researchers amplified the TCR beta CDR3 regions from RNA transcripts. When the TCR CDR3 underwent first-round RT-PCR, the HTBI primer set was used. TCRdb itself ran the multiplex PCR reads through MiXCR, one entry per CDR3 protein. Found here are approximately 430,000 distinct CDR3 sequences, around a sixth of them singletons; the top ten hold approximately 7.5%.

The sequenced material came from blood. V usage is TRBV2 and J usage is TRBJ2-1; 7 nucleotides align to TRBD1. This sequence was found in a woman aged 18-30 years with Graves' hyperthyroidism. The CDR3 DNA follows: TGTGCCAGCAGGGACGACAGGGCCTTGGAGAATGAGCAGTTCTTC. Its protein product is CASRDDRALENEQFF.